The T cell receptor (beta chain) described here comes from a study of blood T cell repertoires in COVID-19. At the level of the study: PBMCs, B-cell-depleted T cells, or T cells were the source of the cDNA or gDNA that made up the material.

Per the original methods: Amplification with reference gene primers provided the estimates of nucleated cell counts. Libraries were prepared by immunoSEQ multiplex PCR; TCRdb keeps only in-frame clonotypes and omits some of them. V and J calls plus clone size are reproduced from that table; the DNA served to infer D and trimming. The sample holds about 82,000 clones; around four fifths are singletons and the top ten take roughly 18%. V dropped 7 bases and J dropped 1 base, with 10 bases sitting between them. Germline V gene lookup returns CDR1 LNHDA and CDR2 SQIVND (reference sequence). The CDR3 has 14 amino acids.

This receptor was taken from an elderly man with active or convalescent COVID-19. The sample comprised peripheral blood. The chain uses TRBV19 and TRBJ2-2; D may be TRBD2 (5 bases). The CDR3 here is CASTDRGNTGELFF. The CDR3 nucleotides are TGTGCCAGTACCGACCGGGGGAACACCGGGGAGCTGTTTTTT.